This T cell receptor beta chain was identified during a study of cytomegalovirus exposure and HLA in healthy donors. Study background: About 79% of 350 to 400 genotyped donors fell in the Caucasian-associated ancestry cluster.

Regarding the study as a whole: As a later analysis revealed, most CMV-associated TCR beta chains appeared HLA-restricted. By HLA locus, TCR association rates varied in a later analysis, with DRB1 showing the most and HLA-C the fewest. As a later analysis showed, several of the most significant clusters appeared to be linked to common viral pathogens.

The primer mix had 60 Vbeta and 13 Jbeta primers. Measured with immunoSEQ multiplex PCR; TCRdb has only the in-frame clones, and not every one. Here the sample spans some 200,000 clones, around 64% being singletons. This clone has just a few counts. Its antigen is not identified. The length of the CDR3 is 14 residues. CDR1 is SGHAT and CDR2 is FQNNGV in the germline V gene. V was shortened by 3 bases and J by 2 bases, with 10 bases between the two germline ends. Material: PBMCs. The J gene is TRBJ1-1, the V gene TRBV11-2; a weak D match, TRBD1 (5 bases). This TCR came from a man aged 35-49 years in good health and CMV-seropositive. Here the CDR3 reads CASSFAQGNTEAFF. CDR3 DNA: TGTGCCAGCAGCTTCGCCCAGGGTAACACTGAAGCTTTCTTT. Based on the CDR3 plus reference TRBV11-2 and TRBJ1-1, the full variable domain is EAGVAQSPRYKIIEKRQSVAFWCNPISGHATLYWYQQILGQGPKLLIQFQNNGVVDDSQLPKDRFSAERLKGVDSTLKIQPAKLEDSAVYLCASSFAQGNTEAFFGQGTRLTVV.